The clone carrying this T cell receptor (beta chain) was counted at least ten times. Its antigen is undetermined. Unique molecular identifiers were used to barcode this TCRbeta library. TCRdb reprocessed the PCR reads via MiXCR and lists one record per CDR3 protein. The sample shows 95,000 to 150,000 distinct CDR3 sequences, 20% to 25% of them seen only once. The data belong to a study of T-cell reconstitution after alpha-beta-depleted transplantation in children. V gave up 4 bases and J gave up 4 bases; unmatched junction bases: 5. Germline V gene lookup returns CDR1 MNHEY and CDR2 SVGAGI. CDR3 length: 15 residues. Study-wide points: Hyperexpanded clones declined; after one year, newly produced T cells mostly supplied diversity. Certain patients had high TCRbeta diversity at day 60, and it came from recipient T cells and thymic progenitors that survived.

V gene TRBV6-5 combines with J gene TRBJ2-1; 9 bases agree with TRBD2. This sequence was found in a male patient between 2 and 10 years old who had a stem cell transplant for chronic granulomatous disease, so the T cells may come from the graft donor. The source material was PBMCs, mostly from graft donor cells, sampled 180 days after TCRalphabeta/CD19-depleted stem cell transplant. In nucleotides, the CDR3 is TGTGCCAGCAGTTCCCCGGGACTAGCTTACAATGAGCAGTTCTTC. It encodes CASSSPGLAYNEQFF.